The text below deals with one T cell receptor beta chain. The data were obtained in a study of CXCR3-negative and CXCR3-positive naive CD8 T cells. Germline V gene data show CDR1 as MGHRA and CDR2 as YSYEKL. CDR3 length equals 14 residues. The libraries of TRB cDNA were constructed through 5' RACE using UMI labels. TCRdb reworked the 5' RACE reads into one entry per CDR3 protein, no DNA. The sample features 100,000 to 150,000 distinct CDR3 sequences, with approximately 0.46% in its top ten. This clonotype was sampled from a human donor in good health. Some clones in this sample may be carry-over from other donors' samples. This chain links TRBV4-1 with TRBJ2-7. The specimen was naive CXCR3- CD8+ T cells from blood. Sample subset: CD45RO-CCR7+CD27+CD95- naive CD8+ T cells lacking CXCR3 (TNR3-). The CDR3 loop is CASSQVAVSYEQYF.